Here is one T cell receptor beta chain with its context. The data derive from a study of shared clonotypes between healthy human individuals. TCRdb's copy holds only in-frame clones and misses some; the assay was immunoSEQ multiplex PCR. The sample lists over 1.4 million clones; around 95% were seen once. Sequenced sample: naive CD4+ T cells sorted from blood. Regarding subset: CD45RA+ positively selected. This sequence originates from a man younger than 40 in good health.

CDR3 sequence (DNA): TGCGCCAGCAGCATTGACAGGGTTGGAGATACGCAGTATTTT. This gives the protein CASSIDRVGDTQYF. This chain joins TRBV5-1 and TRBJ2-3; TRBD1 matches 7 bases. The V segment lost 4 bases and the J segment 5 bases; nucleotides outside the gene matches: 7. Germline CDR1 and CDR2: SGHRS and YFSETQ. The CDR3 is 14 amino acids.